One and the same sample provided the 7 T cell receptor beta chains below, sequenced in a study of tumor-infiltrating lymphocytes in primary liver carcinoma. RNA isolated from unsorted whole blood supplied the blood RNA, with germline DNA also extracted. Reverse transcription of approximately 520 ng total RNA with a constant-region primer produced TCR beta cDNA. TCR beta libraries came from three nested multiplex PCR rounds using slightly modified ARM-PCR. Forward primers for TRBV1-TRBV30 and a C-beta reverse primer served the first two PCR rounds, at about 9 cycles each. TCRdb fed the multiplex PCR reads into MiXCR, producing one record per CDR3 protein. Of 320,000 or so distinct CDR3 sequences listed, around three fifths were seen once; the top ten hold roughly 8.6%. Input material: peripheral blood. These receptors all stem from a man aged 35 to 55 with primary liver carcinoma and hepatitis B virus infection.

In this sample, this clonotype turned up many times. This chain uses TRBV4-1 with TRBJ2-1, with TRBD1 as a possible D gene (6 bases). Germline CDR1 reads MGHRA; CDR2 reads YSYEKL. The CDR3 has 17 amino acids. V lost 1 base and J 7 bases, leaving 20 bases between the germline ends. The CDR3 nucleotides read TGCGCCAGCAGCCAAGTCCTAAATCAGGGGCGAGTGAATGAGCAGTTCTTC. As protein: CASSQVLNQGRVNEQFF.

This clonotype appeared a few times. This chain joins TRBV29-1 and TRBJ1-3; D is unclear. Germline V gene lookup returns CDR1 SQVTM and CDR2 ANQGSEA. V was trimmed by 6 bases and J by 0 bases, leaving 15 bases between them. CDR3 length equals 15 residues. This chain's CDR3 is CSVGFFGGSGNTIYF. Here the CDR3 DNA reads TGCAGCGTAGGCTTTTTTGGTGGCTCTGGAAACACCATATATTTT.

This rearrangement joins TRBV11-1 to TRBJ2-4, with 13 bases that match TRBD2. Germline loops: CDR1 SGHAT, CDR2 FQDESV (reference sequence). The CDR3 totals 17 residues. CDR3 in amino acids: CVTSFPGTSGTKNIQYF. The CDR3 nucleotides are TGTGTCACCAGCTTCCCCGGGACTAGCGGGACCAAAAACATTCAGTACTTC.

As for this clonotype: Given a much more abundant clone one base away, this may be a read error. This chain connects TRBV4-3 to TRBJ2-3; possibly TRBD1 or TRBD2 for D (5 bases each). The germline CDR1 and CDR2 sequences are LGHNA and YSLEER. The CDR3 has 17 amino acids. The CDR3 reads CASSQEAAGSLTDTHYF. CDR3 in DNA: TGCGCCAGCAGCCAGGAGGCGGCAGGGAGTTTGACAGATACGCATTATTTT.

A note on this clonotype: With a much larger clone just one base away, this may be a read error. Here the CDR3 reads CASSYPGTGNWSIQYF. In nucleotides, the CDR3 is TGTGCCAGCAGTTACCCCGGGACAGGGAATTGGAGCATTCAGTACTTC. The rearrangement links TRBV6-2 or TRBV6-3 to TRBJ2-4; 9 bases match TRBD1. V lost 2 bases and J lost 9; bases outside the gene matches: 11. The CDR3 covers 16 residues. Per germline, CDR1 MNHEY and CDR2 SVGEGT.

The chain couples TRBV28 to TRBJ2-6; D uncertain. Trimming removed 2 bases at V and 0 bases at J, with 5 bases between. The germline V gene has CDR1 MDHEN and CDR2 SYDVKM. This CDR3 region has 15 residues. The CDR3 DNA is TGTGCCAGCAGTTTAAGGCTCTCTGGGGCCAACGTCCTGACTTTC. It yields the protein CASSLRLSGANVLTF.

V and J are TRBV10-2 and TRBJ2-3, with D uncertain. V lost 0 bases to trimming and J lost 2 bases, with 12 bases between them. Germline V CDR1 and CDR2: WSHSY, SAAADI. The CDR3 contains 16 residues. The CDR3 sequence is CASSESTIRNTDTQYF. The CDR3 coding sequence is TGCGCCAGCAGTGAGTCGACGATACGAAACACAGATACGCAGTATTTT.